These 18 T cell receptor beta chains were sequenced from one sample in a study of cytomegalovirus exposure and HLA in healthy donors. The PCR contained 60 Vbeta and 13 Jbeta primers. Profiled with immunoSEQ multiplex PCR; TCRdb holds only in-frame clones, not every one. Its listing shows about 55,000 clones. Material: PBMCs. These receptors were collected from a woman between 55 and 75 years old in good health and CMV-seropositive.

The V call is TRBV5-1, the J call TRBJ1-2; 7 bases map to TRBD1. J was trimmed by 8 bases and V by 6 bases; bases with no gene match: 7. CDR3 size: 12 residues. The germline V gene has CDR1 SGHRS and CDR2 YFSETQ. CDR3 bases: TGCGCCAGCACTGAGGGGGCGGTGGGCTACACCTTC. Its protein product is CASTEGAVGYTF.

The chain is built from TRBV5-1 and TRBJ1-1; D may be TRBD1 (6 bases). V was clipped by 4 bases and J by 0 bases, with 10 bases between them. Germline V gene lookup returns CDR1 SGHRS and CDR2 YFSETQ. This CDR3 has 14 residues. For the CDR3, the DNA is TGCGCCAGCAGCAAACAGGGAGTGAACACTGAAGCTTTCTTT. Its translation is CASSKQGVNTEAFF.

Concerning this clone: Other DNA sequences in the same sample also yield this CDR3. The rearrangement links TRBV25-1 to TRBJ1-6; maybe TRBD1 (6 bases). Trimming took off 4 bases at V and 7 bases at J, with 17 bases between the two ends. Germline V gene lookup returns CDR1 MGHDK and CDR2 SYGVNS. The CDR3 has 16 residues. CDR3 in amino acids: CASSGAPGTRNSPLHF. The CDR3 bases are TGTGCCAGCAGTGGGGCTCCCGGGACAAGGAATTCACCCCTCCACTTT.

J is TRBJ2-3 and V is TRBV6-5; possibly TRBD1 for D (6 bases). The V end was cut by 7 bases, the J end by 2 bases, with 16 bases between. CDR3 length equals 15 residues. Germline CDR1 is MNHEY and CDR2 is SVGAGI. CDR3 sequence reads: CASTRGRDTTDTQYF. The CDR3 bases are TGTGCCAGCACCCGCGGCCGGGACACCACAGATACGCAGTATTTT.

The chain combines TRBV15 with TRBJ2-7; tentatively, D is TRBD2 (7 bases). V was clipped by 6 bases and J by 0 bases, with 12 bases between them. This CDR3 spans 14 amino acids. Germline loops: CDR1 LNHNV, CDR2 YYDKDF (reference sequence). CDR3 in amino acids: CATSAGASSYEQYF. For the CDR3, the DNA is TGTGCCACCAGTGCGGGGGCCAGCTCCTACGAGCAGTACTTC.

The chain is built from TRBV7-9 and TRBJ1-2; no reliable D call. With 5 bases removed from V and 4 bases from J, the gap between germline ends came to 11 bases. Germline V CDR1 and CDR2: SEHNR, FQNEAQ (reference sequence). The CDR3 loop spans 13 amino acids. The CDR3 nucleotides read TGTGCCAGCAGCCCTCCGGTTATCTATGGCTACACCTTC. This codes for CASSPPVIYGYTF.

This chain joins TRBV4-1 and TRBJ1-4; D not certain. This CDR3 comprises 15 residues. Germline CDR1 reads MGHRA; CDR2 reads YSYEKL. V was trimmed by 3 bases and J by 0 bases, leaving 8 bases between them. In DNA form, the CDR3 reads TGCGCCAGCAGCCAGGGCACTGCAACTAATGAAAAACTGTTTTTT. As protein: CASSQGTATNEKLFF.

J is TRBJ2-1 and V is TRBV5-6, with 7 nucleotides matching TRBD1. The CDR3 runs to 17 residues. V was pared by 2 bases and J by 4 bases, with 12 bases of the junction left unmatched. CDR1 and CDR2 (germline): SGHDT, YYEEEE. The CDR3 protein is CASSLGWQGVGYNEQFF. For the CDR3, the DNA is TGTGCCAGCAGCTTAGGCTGGCAGGGGGTCGGGTACAATGAGCAGTTCTTC.

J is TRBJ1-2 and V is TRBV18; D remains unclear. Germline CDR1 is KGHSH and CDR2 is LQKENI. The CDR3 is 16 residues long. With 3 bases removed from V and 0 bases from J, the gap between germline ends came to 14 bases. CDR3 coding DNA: TGTGCCAGCTCACCCGCGGCCTCCGCAGCTAACTATGGCTACACCTTC. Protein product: CASSPAASAANYGYTF.

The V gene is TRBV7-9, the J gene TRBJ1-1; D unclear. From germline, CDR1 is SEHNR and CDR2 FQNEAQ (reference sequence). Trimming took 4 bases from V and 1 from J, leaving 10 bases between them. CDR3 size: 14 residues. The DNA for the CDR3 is TGTGCCAGCAGCTCGGTTACAGCGAACACTGAAGCTTTCTTT. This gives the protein CASSSVTANTEAFF.

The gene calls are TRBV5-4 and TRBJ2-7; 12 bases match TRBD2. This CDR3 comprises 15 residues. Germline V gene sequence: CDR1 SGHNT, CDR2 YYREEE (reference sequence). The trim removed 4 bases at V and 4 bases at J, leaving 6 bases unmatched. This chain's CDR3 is CASSTTGTSGYEQYF. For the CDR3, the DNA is TGTGCCAGCAGCACCACCGGGACTAGCGGGTACGAGCAGTACTTC.

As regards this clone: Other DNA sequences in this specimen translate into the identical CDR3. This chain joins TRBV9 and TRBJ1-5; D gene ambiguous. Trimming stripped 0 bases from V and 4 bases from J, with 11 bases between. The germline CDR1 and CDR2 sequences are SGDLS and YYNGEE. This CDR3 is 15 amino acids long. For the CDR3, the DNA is TGTGCCAGCAGCGTAGGAGGGAAGGTAAATCAGCCCCAGCATTTT. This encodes CASSVGGKVNQPQHF.

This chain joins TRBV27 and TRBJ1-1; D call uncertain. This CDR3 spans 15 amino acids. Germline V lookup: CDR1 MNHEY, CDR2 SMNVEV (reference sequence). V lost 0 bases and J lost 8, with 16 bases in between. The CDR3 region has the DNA TGTGCCAGCAGTTTATCGTCGTTACCCTCCGGGGAAGCTTTCTTT. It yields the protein CASSLSSLPSGEAFF.

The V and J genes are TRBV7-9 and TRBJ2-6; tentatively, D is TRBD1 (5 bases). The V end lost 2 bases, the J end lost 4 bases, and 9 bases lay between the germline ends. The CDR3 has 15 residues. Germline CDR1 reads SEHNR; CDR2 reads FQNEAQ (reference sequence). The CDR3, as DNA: TGTGCCAGCAGCTTATCAGGGTTGGGGGCCAACGTCCTGACTTTC. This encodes CASSLSGLGANVLTF.

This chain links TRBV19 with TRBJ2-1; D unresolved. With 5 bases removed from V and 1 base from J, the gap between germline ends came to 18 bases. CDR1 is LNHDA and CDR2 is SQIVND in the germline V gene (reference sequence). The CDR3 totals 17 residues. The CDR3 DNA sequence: TGTGCCAGTAGTTCCCCATGGGCCCGTGGTTCCTACAATGAGCAGTTCTTC. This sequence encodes CASSSPWARGSYNEQFF.

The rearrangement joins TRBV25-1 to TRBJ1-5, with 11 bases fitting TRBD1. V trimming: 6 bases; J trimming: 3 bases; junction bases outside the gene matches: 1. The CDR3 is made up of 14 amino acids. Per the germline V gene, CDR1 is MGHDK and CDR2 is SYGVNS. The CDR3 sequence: CASRGQGDNQPQHF. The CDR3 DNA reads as TGTGCCAGCAGGGGACAGGGGGACAATCAGCCCCAGCATTTT.

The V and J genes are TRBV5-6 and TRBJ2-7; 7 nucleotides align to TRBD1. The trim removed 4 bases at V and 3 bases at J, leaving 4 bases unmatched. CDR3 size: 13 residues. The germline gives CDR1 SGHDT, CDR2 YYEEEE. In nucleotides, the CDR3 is TGTGCCAGCAGCGAAACAGGGGTCTACGAGCAGTACTTC. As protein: CASSETGVYEQYF.

CDR3 loop: CASSEGTGGFQPQHF. In DNA form, the CDR3 reads TGTGCCAGCAGTGAAGGGACAGGGGGTTTTCAGCCCCAGCATTTT. The rearrangement joins TRBV6-1 to TRBJ1-5, with 10 bases that match TRBD1. This CDR3 contains 15 residues. Germline-derived CDR1 and CDR2 are MNHNS and SASEGT. The junction had 3 bases not matched to a gene; V was cut back by 1 base and J by 6 bases.